This T cell receptor (beta chain) was identified in a study of molecular identifiers for immune sequencing clone quantification. The table lists this clonotype with many counts. TCRdb recomputed calls from the PCR reads with MiXCR, one row per CDR3 protein. The table records roughly 55,000 distinct CDR3 sequences, just over 35% of them present only once. The CDR3 is made up of 14 amino acids. Germline CDR1 MDHEN, CDR2 SYDVKM. Trimming stripped 8 bases from V and 7 bases from J, with 18 bases between. This chain joins TRBV28 and TRBJ2-1, with D perhaps matching TRBD2 (6 bases). The origin of this receptor is a human donor in good health. Some libraries in this study had Jurkat cell RNA spiked in. Specimen: naive CD8+ T cells from blood, with Jurkat cell RNA spiked in. Subset in this sample: FACS-sorted CD8+CD4-CCR7+CD45RA+ naive T cells. The CDR3 DNA reads as TGTGCCAGCCATCCGAGGACTACAATGAATGAGCAGTTCTTC. It yields the protein CASHPRTTMNEQFF.